This TCR beta chain appears in the sequencing data of a study of beta chain features in type 1 diabetes. As for the study in general: Cells sorted and examined across all samples totaled 90 million to 120 million.

Expressed TCRB transcripts were sequenced because the isolated RNA had all been reverse transcribed beforehand. TCRdb's table, derived via immunoSEQ multiplex PCR, lists solely in-frame clones and lacks some. The sample carries about 41,000 clones, approximately 61% recorded once. Study-level results: PCR, the amplification step, might favor shorter templates, equally in patients and controls. Patients with Type 1 diabetes showed moderately but significantly shorter TCRB CDR3s in all four CD4+ subsets.

This clone occurred a few times. The target antigen is unknown. One heparinised blood draw averaging about 110 mL was given by each donor. Sorted CD4+ subsets: naive, central memory, regulatory, stem cell-like memory (CD45RO/CCR7/CD25/CD127/CD95/CD27 panel). The receptor was derived from a man in his thirties or forties with type 1 diabetes. Some clones in this sample may be carry-over from other donors' samples. The specimen sequenced was Tregs from blood.

CDR3: CASSLQGSSGNTIYF. The CDR3 DNA follows: TGTGCCAGCAGCTTACAGGGATCCTCTGGAAACACCATATATTTT. This chain links TRBV7-2 with TRBJ1-3; tentative D call: TRBD1 (5 bases). CDR3 length: 15 amino acids. V lost 2 bases to trimming and J lost 0 bases, with 8 bases between them. Germline V gives CDR1 SGHTA, CDR2 FQGNSA.